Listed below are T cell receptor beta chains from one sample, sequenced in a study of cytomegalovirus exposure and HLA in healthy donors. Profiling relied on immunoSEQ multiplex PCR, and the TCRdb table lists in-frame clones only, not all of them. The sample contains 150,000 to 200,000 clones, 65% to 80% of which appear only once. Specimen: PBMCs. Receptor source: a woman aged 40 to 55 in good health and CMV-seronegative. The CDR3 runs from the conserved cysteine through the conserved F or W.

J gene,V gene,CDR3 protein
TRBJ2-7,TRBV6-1,CASSDRTSGRTQTYEQYF
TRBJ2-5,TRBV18,CASSPSGQETQYF
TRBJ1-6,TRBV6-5,CASSYSGDPGVSPLHF
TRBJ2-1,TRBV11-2,CASTGAGARNEQFF
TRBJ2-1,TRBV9,CASSVAAGVYNEQFF
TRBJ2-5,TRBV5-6,CASSFALVRQGETQYF
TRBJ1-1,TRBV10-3,CAISGQGFSNTEAFF
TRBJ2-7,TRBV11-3,CASSLDWTGGSYEQYF
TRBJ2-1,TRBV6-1,CAGGGGSSYNEQFF
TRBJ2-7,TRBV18,CASSPSLAGVRGYEQYF
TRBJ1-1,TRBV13,CASSFSRNTEAFF
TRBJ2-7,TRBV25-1,CASSARSTRGSLEQYF
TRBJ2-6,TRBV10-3,CATAAESGANVLTF
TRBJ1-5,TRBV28,CASTPGGANNQPQHF
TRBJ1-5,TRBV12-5,CASGLVISGSDRRNQPQHF
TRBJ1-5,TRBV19,CASREIVGGQPQHF
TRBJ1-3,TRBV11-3,CASSSLGQPNTIYF
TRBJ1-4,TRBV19,CASSTTGQGEEKLFF
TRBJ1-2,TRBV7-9,CASSLSRTASYGYTF
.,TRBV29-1,CSAKSGRGYEQYF
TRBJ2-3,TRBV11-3,CASSLVDGDSRTDTQYF
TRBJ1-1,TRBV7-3,CASSTDRSTEAFF
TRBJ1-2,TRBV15,CATSRDGHNYGYTF
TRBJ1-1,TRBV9,CASSVGTGAMNTEAFF
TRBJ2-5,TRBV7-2,CASSPTAGRVQETQYF
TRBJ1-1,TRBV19,CASSIGPGGLNTEAFF
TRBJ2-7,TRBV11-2,CASSYTFSGSKVEQYF
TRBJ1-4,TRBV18,CASSPGPVPEKLFF
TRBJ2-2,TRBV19,CASSTGDTGELFF
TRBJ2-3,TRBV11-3,CASSSGWAGGSTDTQYF
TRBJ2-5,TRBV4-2,CASSQGTSGRAWETQYF
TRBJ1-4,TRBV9,CASSVSQGREKLFF
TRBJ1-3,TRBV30,CAWSVTGVSGNTIYF
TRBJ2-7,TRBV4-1,CASSLTTSGDPYEQYF
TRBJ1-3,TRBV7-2,CASSLVRPSDSGNTIYF
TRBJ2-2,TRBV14,CASSQDLNTGELFF
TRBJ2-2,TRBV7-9,CASSQGTYFGELFF
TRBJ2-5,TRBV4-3,CASSQFAPEPGTAEETQYF
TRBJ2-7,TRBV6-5,CASSWDRYYEQYF
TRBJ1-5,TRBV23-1,CASPSPGQGSNQPQHF
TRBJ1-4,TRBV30,CAWRRTGGNEKLFF
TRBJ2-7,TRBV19,CASSPLAGAVWNRIAYEQYF
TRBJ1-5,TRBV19,CASRADGGQPQHF
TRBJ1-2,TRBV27,CASSLRSFNYGYTF
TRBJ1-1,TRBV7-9,CASSPAAQTEAFF
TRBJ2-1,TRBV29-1,CSVEDKLGTWSSYNEQFF
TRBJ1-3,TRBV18,CASSLDRASGNTIYF
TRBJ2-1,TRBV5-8,CASSFGTGTNEQFF
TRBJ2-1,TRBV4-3,CASSQVTTPTYNEQFF
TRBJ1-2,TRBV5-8,CASSGGQGAVSYGCTF
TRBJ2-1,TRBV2,CASSETSFDEQFF
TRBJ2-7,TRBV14,CASSQLSGRAVEQYF
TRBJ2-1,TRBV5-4,CASTNRDTSNEQFF
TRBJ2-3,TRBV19,CASRVGPGADTQYF
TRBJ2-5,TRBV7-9,CASSLGIYQETQYF
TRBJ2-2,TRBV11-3,CASSRDSNTGELFF
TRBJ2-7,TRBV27,CASSSSKNPF
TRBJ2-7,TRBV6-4,CASSDFDNPRAYEQYF
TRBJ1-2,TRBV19,CASRTGTGGVYGYTF
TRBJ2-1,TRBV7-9,CSSSLGLAGVNEQFF